This TCR beta chain was captured in a study of a mutant IDH1 vaccine in newly diagnosed glioma (dated by TCRdb to about 2021). Some background on the complete study: Patients received eight vaccinations in weeks 1, 3, 5, 7, 11, 15, 19 and 23, corresponding to visits V03 through V10. Vaccination started 4-6 weeks after radiotherapy alone, or was given together with temozolomide cycles in the groups whose treatment included chemotherapy. Peripheral blood was collected at six visits: V03 (baseline), V05, V07, V10, V12 and V13. Before enrollment, patients had received standard therapy of radiotherapy alone, temozolomide alone, or radiochemotherapy with temozolomide; most received the combination. Longitudinal TCRB deep sequencing was done for about two dozen treated patients, wherever samples were available for exploratory analyses. Of the approximately 34 treated patients, roughly 60% were male and around 40% were female, and a mean age of roughly 37 years was recorded.

The CDR3, cysteine through phenylalanine, is 16 amino acids long. Of all the DNA, just the CDR3 is kept, 48 bases in frame from base 1. Via the germline V gene, CDR1 is MDHEN and CDR2 SYDVKM. Germline trimming amounts to 6 bases on V and 5 bases on J, with 9 as the count of junction bases outside the gene matches. Per the publication, the time point label means: week 23, last vaccination. A 20-mer mutant IDH1 peptide at 300 micrograms in Montanide made up each vaccine dose, which was injected subcutaneously together with topical imiquimod. All donors had newly diagnosed IDH1-mutant astrocytomas of WHO grade 3 or 4 that showed loss of nuclear ATRX. The samples were drawn from NOA16, a multicentre, single-arm, open-label phase I trial in Germany that tested a mutant IDH1 peptide vaccine in humans for the first time. Genomic DNA for TCRB sequencing was extracted from EDTA blood using the DNeasy Blood and Tissue Kit.

The receptor library was made with the immunoSEQ multiplex PCR assay. The hsTCRB Kit was used according to the manufacturer's protocol to amplify rearranged TCR beta chain sequences. An Illumina MiSeq was used to sequence the TCRB libraries. Turning to the authors' computational methods: The proprietary platform of the kit vendor was used for demultiplexing, trimming and gene mapping. The clones in this table, taken by TCRdb from immuneACCESS, are in-frame only. Not every clone is retained; where verified, under half of the shortfall comes from an unresolved V gene, and the cause of the rest is unknown. V and J calls plus clone size are reproduced from that table; the DNA served to infer D and trimming. Across this sample there are under 85,000 clones, with 85% seen only once. The ten largest clonotypes hold 0.77% of the sample. Results and caveats for the whole study, not just this receptor: Immune responses induced by the vaccine were seen in 90% to 95% of patients across multiple MHC alleles. According to the authors, sample limitations meant that analyses of patient blood samples could not be reproduced. No apparent relationship was observed between pseudoprogression and alterations in the top peripheral T cell clonotypes detected by TCRB sequencing. Availability determined which PBMC samples were chosen for TCRB deep sequencing.

This clone showed up just once. Its antigen target is currently unknown. Base qualities are not recorded, but no much larger clone differs from it by a single base. This chain joins TRBV28 to TRBJ1-5; TRBD1 agrees with 11 junctional bases. The sequences come from PBMCs, collected from a glioma patient whose treatment included an IDH1 peptide vaccine. The origin of this receptor is a woman aged 50 to 65 with glioma. The CDR3 amino acid sequence is: CASRPGTGGGDQPQHF. The nucleotide sequence is given as TGTGCCAGCAGACCTGGGACAGGGGGTGGGGATCAGCCCCAGCATTTT.